The 21 T cell receptor beta chains reported below all come from one sample, sequenced in a study of post-analysis software for immune sequencing data. Findings and limits, study-wide: With TRBV5-6, TRBV5-1 and TRBV20-1 included, 4 or 5 TRBV segments were more frequent in patients than in controls.

Unique molecular identifiers had been added to the TCR beta cDNA libraries. TCRdb re-called the PCR reads through MiXCR, storing one row per CDR3 protein. This sample has roughly 620,000 distinct CDR3 sequences, with about 44% found just once. No antigen has been assigned to these receptors. The sequenced sample consisted of blood. All receptors come from a girl aged 10 to 17 with multiple sclerosis.

The chain joins TRBV7-2 to TRBJ2-7; 9 bases are a match to TRBD1. The CDR3 sequence is 17 residues long. With 5 bases clipped from V and 3 bases from J, the junction kept 14 bases outside the gene matches. The germline V gene encodes CDR1 SGHTA and CDR2 FQGNSA. For the CDR3, the DNA is TGTGCCAGCAGCCCCCGGGCCCCGGGGACAGGGTTCTACGAGCAGTACTTC. It encodes CASSPRAPGTGFYEQYF.

The chain employs TRBV4-1 and TRBJ1-2; 7 bases are a match to TRBD1. Germline CDR1 is MGHRA and CDR2 is YSYEKL. CDR3 length: 18 residues. Unmatched junction bases numbered 21, after V lost 5 bases and J lost 6 bases. The CDR3 DNA sequence: TGCGCCAGCAGCAGAGCCGGGATTGTCCACAGGGGAAGTGATGGCTACACCTTC. Its translation is CASSRAGIVHRGSDGYTF.

This clonotype has a handful of counts. V and J are TRBV5-5 and TRBJ2-4; the D is unclear. Per germline, CDR1 SGHKS and CDR2 YYEKEE (reference sequence). The CDR3 loop spans 16 amino acids. Trimming took off 2 bases at V and 0 bases at J, with 12 bases between the two ends. The DNA of the CDR3 is TGTGCCAGCAGCTTTCCGGGTGGCGTAGCCAAAAACATTCAGTACTTC. This sequence encodes CASSFPGGVAKNIQYF.

V gene TRBV11-1 combines with J gene TRBJ2-1; D is unresolved. CDR1 is SGHAT and CDR2 is FQDESV in the germline V gene (reference sequence). There are 12 residues in the CDR3. The V gene lost 7 bases and the J gene lost 7 bases, with 11 bases spanning the gap. The CDR3 loop is CASTLVRNEQFF. CDR3 in DNA: TGTGCCAGCACCCTCGTGCGGAATGAGCAGTTCTTC.

This clonotype was counted a single time. The CDR3 sequence is CSARDPGGLAGGEQYF. CDR3 coding DNA: TGCAGTGCTAGAGATCCGGGGGGACTAGCGGGAGGCGAGCAGTACTTC. The gene calls are TRBV20-1 and TRBJ2-5, with 15 bases identical to TRBD2. The J call may be wrong; the DNA end is better matched by TRBJ2-7. The CDR3 spans 16 residues. Germline V gene data show CDR1 as DFQATT and CDR2 as SNEGSKA (reference sequence).

V is TRBV7-9 and J is TRBJ2-1; 8 bases map to TRBD2. The assigned J gene may be wrong: the sequence end matches TRBJ2-7 better. The V gene's germline CDR1 is SEHNR and CDR2 FQNEAQ (reference sequence). There are 15 residues in the CDR3. DNA for the CDR3: TGTGCCAGCAGCGACAGCGGGAGATTCTACAATGAGCAGTACTTC. Protein sequence: CASSDSGRFYNEQYF.

Comments on this clonotype: Sequence at one end of the junction differs from germline and may be a read error. This chain uses TRBV5-1 with TRBJ2-3, with D perhaps given as TRBD1 or TRBD2 (5 bases each). Germline CDR1 SGHRS, CDR2 YFSETQ. This CDR3 is built from 13 residues. CDR3 region: CASREDRGDTRYF. CDR3 in DNA: TGCGCCAGCAGGGAAGACCGGGGCGATACGCGGTATTTT.

The chain employs TRBV7-9 and TRBJ2-7; either TRBD1 or TRBD2 may fit D (5 bases each). This CDR3 comprises 12 residues. CDR1 and CDR2 (germline): SEHNR, FQNEAQ (reference sequence). Trimming shortened V by 5 bases and J by 5 bases, and 10 bases separated the two germline ends. This CDR3 reads CASSRDGHEQYF. The CDR3 DNA is TGTGCCAGCAGCAGGGACGGCCACGAGCAGTACTTC.

The chain has TRBV5-1 and TRBJ2-1, with unresolved D. CDR3 length: 14 amino acids. CDR1 is SGHRS, CDR2 YFSETQ, per germline. Trimming took off 4 bases at V and 6 bases at J, with 14 bases between the two ends. The CDR3 DNA is TGCGCCAGCAGCACACCTCCTAGGGTCAATGAGCAGTTCTTC. Translated, it gives CASSTPPRVNEQFF.

This clonotype showed up just once. The chain has TRBV2 and TRBJ1-5; no clear D gene. Germline lookup yields CDR1 SNHLY and CDR2 FYNNEI. The CDR3 consists of 14 residues. Trimming pared 4 bases from V and 1 base from J, leaving 8 bases between. CDR3 sequence (DNA): TGTGCCAGCAGTGCTGGTATGAGCAATCAGCCCCAGCATTTT. Its protein product is CASSAGMSNQPQHF.

This clonotype showed up just a few times. The J gene is TRBJ2-1, the V gene TRBV29-1; TRBD1 might be the D (5 bases). Trimming took 2 bases from V and 0 from J, leaving 8 bases between them. There are 14 residues in the CDR3. Germline V gene data show CDR1 as SQVTM and CDR2 as ANQGSEA. The CDR3 sequence is CSVERRDSYNEQFF. CDR3 in DNA: TGCAGCGTTGAACGCAGGGACTCCTACAATGAGCAGTTCTTC.

For this clonotype: Since a much larger clone is just one base distant, this may be a read error. The chain carries TRBV5-1 and TRBJ2-1; D gene ambiguous. The V end was cut by 0 bases, the J end by 3 bases, with 4 bases between. Germline assignment: CDR1 SGHRS and CDR2 YFSETQ. This CDR3 has 13 residues. The DNA of the CDR3 is TGCGCCAGCAGCTTGGACAACTACAATGAGCAGTTCTTC. It codes for CASSLDNYNEQFF. Combining the CDR3 with reference TRBV5-1 and TRBJ2-1 gives the whole variable domain KAGVTQTPRYLIKTRGQQVTLSCSPISGHRSVSWYQQTPGQGLQFLFEYFSETQRNKGNFPGRFSGRQFSNSRSEMNVSTLELGDSALYLCASSLDNYNEQFFGPGTRLTVL.

This rearrangement joins TRBV20-1 to TRBJ1-2, with D perhaps TRBD1 (5 bases). The germline gives CDR1 DFQATT, CDR2 SNEGSKA (reference sequence). The CDR3 is 13 amino acids. Trimming removed 3 bases from V and 4 bases from J, with 12 bases in between. CDR3 in DNA: TGCAGTGCTAGGCTCCAGGGTATCTATGGCTACACCTTC. Translating gives CSARLQGIYGYTF.

This sequence joins TRBV5-1 and TRBJ2-7; D possibly matches TRBD1 or TRBD2 (5 bases each). The length of the CDR3 is 13 residues. Trimming stripped 4 bases from V and 5 bases from J, with 13 bases between. Germline loops: CDR1 SGHRS, CDR2 YFSETQ. The CDR3 loop reads CASSDVGTDEQYF. CDR3 nucleotides: TGCGCCAGCAGCGATGTAGGGACGGACGAGCAGTACTTC.

V usage is TRBV5-1 and J usage is TRBJ2-7; a weak D match, TRBD1 (5 bases). This CDR3 region has 15 residues. Germline CDR1 is SGHRS and CDR2 is YFSETQ. V gave up 0 bases and J gave up 2 bases, with 12 bases separating them. The DNA for the CDR3 is TGCGCCAGCAGCTTGGGGGCAGGGCTCACCTACGAGCAGTACTTC. Protein sequence: CASSLGAGLTYEQYF. Drawing the rest from reference TRBV5-1 and TRBJ2-7, the complete variable domain is KAGVTQTPRYLIKTRGQQVTLSCSPISGHRSVSWYQQTPGQGLQFLFEYFSETQRNKGNFPGRFSGRQFSNSRSEMNVSTLELGDSALYLCASSLGAGLTYEQYFGPGTRLTVT.

V and J are TRBV5-6 and TRBJ2-3; unclear D gene. V lost 4 bases and J lost 4, with 10 bases in between. Germline-derived CDR1 and CDR2 are SGHDT and YYEEEE. This CDR3 region has 13 residues. The CDR3 region is CASSPLQADTQYF. In nucleotides, the CDR3 is TGTGCCAGCAGCCCCCTCCAGGCAGATACGCAGTATTTT.

This chain uses TRBV3-1 with TRBJ2-1, with D maybe TRBD1 (5 bases). Deletions cut 5 bases from V and 4 bases from J, with 15 bases between. Per germline, CDR1 LGHDT and CDR2 YNNKEL (reference sequence). The CDR3 totals 15 residues. As DNA, the CDR3 is TGTGCCAGCAGCGACCAGGGCAGGGTATACAATGAGCAGTTCTTC. The encoded protein is CASSDQGRVYNEQFF.

The chain combines TRBV7-9 with TRBJ1-1, with D unclear. V was shortened by 5 bases and J by 10 bases, with 17 bases between the two germline ends. This CDR3 has 13 amino acids. Germline CDR1 and CDR2: SEHNR and FQNEAQ (reference sequence). CDR3 sequence: CASSAGRLGGAFF. CDR3 nucleotide sequence: TGTGCCAGCAGCGCCGGACGGCTAGGAGGAGCTTTCTTT.

The chain recombines TRBV4-1 with TRBJ2-7; 13 bases agree with TRBD2. This CDR3 has 15 residues. With 4 bases clipped from V and 4 bases from J, the junction kept 4 bases outside the gene matches. Germline assignment: CDR1 MGHRA and CDR2 YSYEKL. CDR3 amino acids: CASSPTSGGVYEQYF. The CDR3 coding sequence is TGCGCCAGCAGCCCAACTAGCGGGGGGGTTTACGAGCAGTACTTC.

On this clonotype itself: The conserved phenylalanine or tryptophan is not found at the CDR3 terminus, so this likely reflects a read error. The rearrangement joins TRBV29-1 to TRBJ2-1; possibly TRBD2 for D (6 bases). CDR1 is SQVTM and CDR2 is ANQGSEA in the germline V gene. The CDR3 consists of 13 residues. V lost 6 bases to trimming and J lost 5 bases, with 14 bases between them. This CDR3 is CSVAGLGDNEQFI. In nucleotides, the CDR3 is TGCAGCGTGGCGGGACTCGGAGACAATGAGCAGTTCATC.

This CDR3 reads CASSLFPRAVNEQFF. The CDR3 DNA reads TGTGCCAGCAGCTTATTCCCCAGGGCGGTCAATGAGCAGTTCTTC. V is TRBV7-8 and J is TRBJ2-1, with TRBD1 as a possible D gene (5 bases). The CDR3 totals 15 residues. Per germline, CDR1 SGHVS and CDR2 FQNEAQ. V shed 2 bases and J shed 6 bases, with 14 bases lying between them. Together with reference TRBV7-8 and TRBJ2-1, the CDR3 gives the full variable domain: GAGVSQSPRYKVAKRGQDVALRCDPISGHVSLFWYQQALGQGPEFLTYFQNEAQLDKSGLPSDRFFAERPEGSVSTLKIQRTQQEDSAVYLCASSLFPRAVNEQFFGPGTRLTVL.